Shown below are 28 T cell receptor beta chains from a single sample sequenced in a study of monozygotic twins with inflammatory bowel disease. TCRdb re-called the 5' RACE reads; one entry per CDR3 protein, DNA not given. Found here are under 200,000 distinct CDR3 sequences; the top ten clones hold 2.5% to 3%. The sequenced material came from blood. These receptors originate from a human donor with ulcerative colitis or Crohn's disease, or a healthy co-twin of an affected twin (not recorded which).

The chain uses TRBV5-1 and TRBJ2-1; TCRdb outputs TRBD1, but without DNA this stays unchecked. Germline CDR1 and CDR2: SGHRS and YFSETQ. CDR3 size: 16 residues. The CDR3: CASSPAPGPFVNEQFF.

The chain is built from TRBV15 and TRBJ1-5; TCRdb outputs TRBD1, but without DNA this stays unchecked. CDR3 size: 14 residues. Germline V gene data show CDR1 as LNHNV and CDR2 as YYDKDF (reference sequence). Here the CDR3 reads CATSRDGGLQPQHF. The full variable domain, with the rest looked up from reference TRBV15 and TRBJ1-5, is DAMVIQNPRYQVTQFGKPVTLSCSQTLNHNVMYWYQQKSSQAPKLLFHYYDKDFNNEADTPDNFQSRRPNTSFCFLDIRSPGLGDTAMYLCATSRDGGLQPQHFGDGTRLSIL.

This sequence joins TRBV29-1 and TRBJ2-5; TCRdb's assignment of TRBD1 cannot be checked, as there is no DNA. The CDR3 loop spans 12 amino acids. Germline V gives CDR1 SQVTM, CDR2 ANQGSEA. This chain's CDR3 is CSVEWGSKTQYF.

The chain couples TRBV9 to TRBJ2-3. The CDR3 has 15 residues. Germline CDR1 SGDLS, CDR2 YYNGEE. The CDR3 protein is CASSVRVKHTDTQYF.

The chain's CDR3 is CSARIEGASGRELFF. The chain combines TRBV20-1 with TRBJ2-2; the D gene TCRdb calls, TRBD2, cannot be checked with no DNA. Germline V lookup: CDR1 DFQATT, CDR2 SNEGSKA (reference sequence). CDR3 length: 15 amino acids.

The chain joins TRBV5-1 to TRBJ2-1; TCRdb lists TRBD2, though no DNA is available to test this call. In germline, CDR1 is SGHRS, CDR2 YFSETQ. This CDR3 region has 19 residues. The CDR3 spells CASSFLARREWGKYNEQFF. Variable domain in full (rest from reference TRBV5-1 and TRBJ2-1): KAGVTQTPRYLIKTRGQQVTLSCSPISGHRSVSWYQQTPGQGLQFLFEYFSETQRNKGNFPGRFSGRQFSNSRSEMNVSTLELGDSALYLCASSFLARREWGKYNEQFFGPGTRLTVL.

The V gene is TRBV7-3, the J gene TRBJ2-3; TCRdb returns TRBD1, unconfirmable since there is no DNA. In germline, CDR1 is SGHTA, CDR2 FQGTGA. The CDR3 spans 16 residues. The CDR3 is CASSSSLGGHTDTQYF.

The chain carries TRBV10-3 and TRBJ2-1; TCRdb names TRBD2, which stays unverified in the absence of DNA. CDR1 is ENHRY, CDR2 SYGVKD, per germline. CDR3 length: 21 amino acids. CDR3 residues: CAISLSGLAGRAGSSYNEQFF.

The chain carries TRBV6-6 and TRBJ2-1; the D call of TRBD1 rests on TCRdb alone, since no DNA is present to check it. Germline-derived CDR1 and CDR2 are MNHNY and SVGAGI (reference sequence). The length of the CDR3 is 14 residues. CDR3 sequence: CASSRSGTYNEQFF.

The V and J genes are TRBV27 and TRBJ1-3; as DNA is missing, the TRBD1 call by TCRdb cannot be tested. Germline values: CDR1 MNHEY, CDR2 SMNVEV (reference sequence). CDR3 length: 15 amino acids. This CDR3 reads CASSYQGAYGNTIYF.

V is TRBV6-5 and J is TRBJ2-1; TCRdb returns TRBD1, unconfirmable since there is no DNA. CDR3 length: 13 residues. Per the germline V gene, CDR1 is MNHEY and CDR2 is SVGAGI. The CDR3 reads CASSYYRGYEQFF.

The J gene is TRBJ2-7, the V gene TRBV19; TCRdb outputs TRBD1, but without DNA this stays unchecked. This CDR3 has 13 residues. Germline V CDR1 and CDR2: LNHDA, SQIVND (reference sequence). CDR3 sequence: CASSTDRANEQYF.

V is TRBV6-2 or TRBV6-3 and J is TRBJ1-4; TCRdb gives TRBD1 as the D gene, but with no DNA this cannot be confirmed. The CDR3 length is 17 residues. Germline V CDR1 and CDR2: MNHEY, SVGEGT. The CDR3 sequence: CASSFDREASTNEKLFF.

The rearrangement uses TRBV11-2 and TRBJ2-1. The CDR3 covers 13 residues. The V gene's germline CDR1 is SGHAT and CDR2 FQNNGV. The CDR3: CASSLVLNNEQFF. Complete variable domain (other parts from reference TRBV11-2 and TRBJ2-1): EAGVAQSPRYKIIEKRQSVAFWCNPISGHATLYWYQQILGQGPKLLIQFQNNGVVDDSQLPKDRFSAERLKGVDSTLKIQPAKLEDSAVYLCASSLVLNNEQFFGPGTRLTVL.

The chain couples TRBV7-9 to TRBJ2-1; no DNA is available, so the TRBD2 call from TCRdb remains unchecked. The CDR3 loop spans 16 amino acids. CDR1 and CDR2 from the germline V gene are SEHNR and FQNEAQ (reference sequence). The CDR3 reads CASSIRVLNYGNEQFF.

The V and J genes are TRBV5-1 and TRBJ2-7; TCRdb lists TRBD2, though no DNA is available to test this call. Germline CDR1 and CDR2: SGHRS and YFSETQ. The CDR3 is 14 amino acids. The CDR3 reads CASRSGTSGVEQYF.

CDR3 protein: CSARVQSGLPYNEQFF. V usage is TRBV20-1 and J usage is TRBJ2-1; TCRdb names TRBD2, which stays unverified in the absence of DNA. CDR1 DFQATT and CDR2 SNEGSKA come from the germline V gene (reference sequence). The CDR3 extends over 16 amino acids.

This sequence joins TRBV6-1 and TRBJ1-5; with no DNA, the TCRdb D assignment of TRBD1 cannot be verified. This CDR3 spans 15 amino acids. CDR1 and CDR2 (germline): MNHNS, SASEGT. CDR3 protein: CASSGGTGENQPQHF.

V and J are TRBV5-1 and TRBJ2-3. Germline V gene lookup returns CDR1 SGHRS and CDR2 YFSETQ. The CDR3 totals 13 residues. The CDR3 loop reads CASSVPGTDTQYF. The variable domain in full, completed from reference TRBV5-1 and TRBJ2-3, reads KAGVTQTPRYLIKTRGQQVTLSCSPISGHRSVSWYQQTPGQGLQFLFEYFSETQRNKGNFPGRFSGRQFSNSRSEMNVSTLELGDSALYLCASSVPGTDTQYFGPGTRLTVL.

The chain recombines TRBV20-1 with TRBJ2-1; TCRdb's D call of TRBD2 is untestable without DNA. The CDR3 extends over 15 amino acids. Germline CDR1 DFQATT, CDR2 SNEGSKA (reference sequence). CDR3 amino acids: CSASLAGGSYNEQFF.

The chain's CDR3 is CASLGSRSTDTQYF. The V call is TRBV7-2, the J call TRBJ2-3; the TRBD2 assignment by TCRdb is unverifiable without DNA. Germline-derived CDR1 and CDR2 are SGHTA and FQGNSA. There are 14 residues in the CDR3.

The rearrangement links TRBV12-3 or TRBV12-4 to TRBJ2-7. CDR3 length: 14 residues. The CDR3 reads CASSIWQVSYEQYF.

This chain links TRBV6-5 with TRBJ2-2; with no DNA, the TCRdb D assignment of TRBD1 cannot be verified. The CDR3 consists of 16 residues. The germline V gene encodes CDR1 MNHEY and CDR2 SVGAGI. CDR3: CASSLGTGVRTGELFF.

This chain joins TRBV20-1 and TRBJ2-1; there is no DNA to check the TCRdb D call of TRBD2. Germline V gives CDR1 DFQATT, CDR2 SNEGSKA (reference sequence). This CDR3 is built from 15 residues. CDR3 region: CSASLTSGRLNEQFF.

The genes are TRBV5-5 and TRBJ2-7; the D call of TRBD1 rests on TCRdb alone, since no DNA is present to check it. The germline V gene encodes CDR1 SGHKS and CDR2 YYEKEE (reference sequence). CDR3 length: 15 amino acids. The CDR3 region is CASSLRATIAYEQYF.

The chain joins TRBV30 to TRBJ2-1; checking the TCRdb D call of TRBD1 is not possible without DNA. This CDR3 has 13 residues. In germline, CDR1 is GTSNPN, CDR2 SVGIG (reference sequence). The CDR3 loop is CAWRQGRDNEQFF.

The chain is built from TRBV28 and TRBJ2-5; TCRdb picks TRBD1, but there is no DNA to check that call. The CDR3 contains 18 residues. CDR1 and CDR2 (germline): MDHEN, SYDVKM. The CDR3 reads CASSLLGIYRRGAETQYF.

The chain combines TRBV6-1 with TRBJ2-7; lacking DNA, the TRBD1 call made by TCRdb goes unchecked. Germline CDR1 MNHNS, CDR2 SASEGT. This CDR3 comprises 15 residues. CDR3 loop: CASKKIRDRVYEQYF.